This T cell receptor (beta chain) was obtained from a study of T and B cells in COVID-19 patients. Looking at the study overall: Of approximately 21 active-infection patients, 11 to 12 were critically ill with mechanical ventilation or extracorporeal membrane oxygenation. Study results and caveats: Clonality of TRB repertoires was high in active COVID-19; recovery brought above-healthy diversity and richness.

This clonotype was seen a few times. Antigen specificity is unknown. The CDR3 runs 12 residues. Germline assignment: CDR1 SGHRS and CDR2 YFSETQ. With 0 bases removed from V and 6 bases from J, the gap between germline ends came to 6 bases. Multiplex PCR with BIOMED2 TRB-A/B primer pools amplified TRB rearrangements. In TCRdb, the multiplex PCR reads were re-called with MiXCR into one record per CDR3 protein. Here the sample spans more than 7,500 distinct CDR3 sequences, around 31% being singletons. Each TRB amplification used about 250-550 ng of genomic DNA from blood. The specimen was blood. The clonotype was recovered from a human donor with active COVID-19. The J gene is TRBJ1-2, the V gene TRBV5-1; D call uncertain. This CDR3 is CASSLGRHGYTF. As DNA, the CDR3 is TGCGCCAGCAGCTTGGGGCGCCATGGCTACACCTTC.